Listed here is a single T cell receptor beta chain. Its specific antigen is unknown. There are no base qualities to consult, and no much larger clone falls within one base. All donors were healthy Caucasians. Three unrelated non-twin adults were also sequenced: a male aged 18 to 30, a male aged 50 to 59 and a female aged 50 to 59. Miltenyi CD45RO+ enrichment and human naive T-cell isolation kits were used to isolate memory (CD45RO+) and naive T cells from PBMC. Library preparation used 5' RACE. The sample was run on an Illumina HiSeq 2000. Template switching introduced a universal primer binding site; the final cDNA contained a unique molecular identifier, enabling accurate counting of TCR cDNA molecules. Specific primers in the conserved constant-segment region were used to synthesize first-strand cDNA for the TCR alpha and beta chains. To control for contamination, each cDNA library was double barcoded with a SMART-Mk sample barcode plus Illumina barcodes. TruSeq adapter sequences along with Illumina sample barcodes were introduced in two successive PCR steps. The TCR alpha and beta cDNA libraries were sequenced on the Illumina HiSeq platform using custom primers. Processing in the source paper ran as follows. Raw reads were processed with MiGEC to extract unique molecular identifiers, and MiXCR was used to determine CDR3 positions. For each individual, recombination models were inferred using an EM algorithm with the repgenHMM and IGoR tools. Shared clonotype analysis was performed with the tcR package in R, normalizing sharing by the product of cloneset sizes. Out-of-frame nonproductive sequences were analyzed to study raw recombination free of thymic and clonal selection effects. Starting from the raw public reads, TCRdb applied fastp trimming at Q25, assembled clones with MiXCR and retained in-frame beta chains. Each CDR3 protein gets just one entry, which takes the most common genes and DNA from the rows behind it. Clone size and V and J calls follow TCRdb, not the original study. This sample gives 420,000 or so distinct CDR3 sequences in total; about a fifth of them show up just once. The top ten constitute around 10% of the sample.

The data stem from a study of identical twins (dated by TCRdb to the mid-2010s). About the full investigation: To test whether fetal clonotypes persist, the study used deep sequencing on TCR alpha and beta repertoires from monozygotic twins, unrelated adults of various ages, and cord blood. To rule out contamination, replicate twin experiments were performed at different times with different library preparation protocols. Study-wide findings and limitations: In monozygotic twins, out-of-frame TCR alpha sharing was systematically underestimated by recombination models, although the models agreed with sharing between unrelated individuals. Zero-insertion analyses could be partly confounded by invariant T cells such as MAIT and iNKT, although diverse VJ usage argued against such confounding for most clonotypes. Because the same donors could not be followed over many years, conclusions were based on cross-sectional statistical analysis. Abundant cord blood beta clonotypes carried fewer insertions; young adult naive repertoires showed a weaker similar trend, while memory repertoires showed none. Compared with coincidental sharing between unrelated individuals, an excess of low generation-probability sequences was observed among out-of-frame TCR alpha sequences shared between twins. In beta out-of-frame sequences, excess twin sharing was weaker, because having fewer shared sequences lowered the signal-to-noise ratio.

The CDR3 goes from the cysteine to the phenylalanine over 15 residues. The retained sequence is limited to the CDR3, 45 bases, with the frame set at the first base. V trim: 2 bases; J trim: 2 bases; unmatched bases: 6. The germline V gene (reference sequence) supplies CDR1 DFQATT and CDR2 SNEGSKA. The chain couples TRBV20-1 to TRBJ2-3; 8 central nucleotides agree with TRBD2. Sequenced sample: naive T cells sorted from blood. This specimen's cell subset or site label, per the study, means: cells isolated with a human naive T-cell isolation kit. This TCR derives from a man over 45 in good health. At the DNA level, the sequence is TGCAGTGCTAGAACGACTAGCGACCCCACAGATACGCAGTATTTT. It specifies CSARTTSDPTDTQYF.